The 24 T cell receptor beta chains presented below share a single source sample, sequenced in a study of T-cell reconstitution after alpha-beta-depleted transplantation in children. Using unique molecular identifiers, the investigators prepared the TCRbeta library. TCRdb called the PCR reads again in MiXCR, with one record for every CDR3 protein. Of roughly 790,000 distinct CDR3 sequences listed, less than 20% are singletons. Sequenced here: PBMCs, mostly from graft donor cells, sampled 360 days after TCRalphabeta/CD19-depleted stem cell transplant. These receptors all stem from a male patient younger than 18 who had a stem cell transplant for acute lymphoblastic leukemia, so the T cells may come from the graft donor.

This chain uses TRBV5-1 with TRBJ2-2; 7 nucleotides align to TRBD1. V was pared by 3 bases and J by 3 bases, with 5 bases of the junction left unmatched. The CDR3 is made up of 15 amino acids. Looked up from germline, CDR1 is SGHRS and CDR2 is YFSETQ. The CDR3 loop reads CASSSLQGYTGELFF. DNA for the CDR3: TGCGCCAGCAGCTCACTACAGGGGTACACCGGGGAGCTGTTTTTT.

The V call is TRBV5-1, the J call TRBJ2-7, with 9 bases fitting TRBD2. The germline CDR1 and CDR2 sequences are SGHRS and YFSETQ. CDR3 length equals 17 residues. The V segment lost 3 bases and the J segment 1 base; nucleotides outside the gene matches: 11. Here the CDR3 reads CASSSFGLAGWSYEQYF. CDR3 bases: TGCGCCAGCAGCTCGTTTGGGCTAGCGGGATGGTCCTACGAGCAGTACTTC.

This clonotype was observed a handful of times. The J gene is TRBJ2-1, the V gene TRBV12-3 or TRBV12-4, with TRBD2 matching 11 bases. V was clipped by 6 bases and J by 7 bases; unmatched bases: 8. The CDR3 consists of 15 residues. DNA for the CDR3: TGTGCCAGCAGCTCACTAGCGGGAGTTCAGAATGAGCAGTTCTTC. This sequence encodes CASSSLAGVQNEQFF.

There are many counts of this clonotype. The J gene is TRBJ1-1, the V gene TRBV7-2, with D tentatively TRBD1 (5 bases). Trimming left V 5 bases short and J 7 bases short, with 14 bases between. The CDR3 contains 13 residues. Germline V gives CDR1 SGHTA, CDR2 FQGNSA. The CDR3 spells CASSLGHLLEAFF. In DNA form, the CDR3 reads TGTGCCAGCAGCCTCGGACACCTTCTTGAAGCTTTCTTT.

The chain combines TRBV6-5 with TRBJ1-3, with D unresolved. V was clipped by 0 bases and J by 0 bases, with 9 bases between them. CDR3 size: 16 residues. The V gene's germline CDR1 is MNHEY and CDR2 SVGAGI. CDR3 DNA sequence: TGTGCCAGCAGTTACTCGAGGAGGAACTCTGGAAACACCATATATTTT. Its protein is CASSYSRRNSGNTIYF.

The chain's CDR3 is CASSGRWEGQPQHF. The CDR3 DNA is TGTGCCAGCAGTGGGAGATGGGAGGGTCAGCCCCAGCATTTT. This chain connects TRBV25-1 to TRBJ1-5; no definite D call. The V end was cut by 4 bases, the J end by 6 bases, with 13 bases between. The CDR3 sequence is 14 residues long. Germline V gene lookup returns CDR1 MGHDK and CDR2 SYGVNS.

This rearrangement joins TRBV5-1 to TRBJ2-7, with 11 bases matching TRBD2. Germline CDR1 reads SGHRS; CDR2 reads YFSETQ. The CDR3 has 16 amino acids. Unmatched junction bases numbered 9, after V lost 3 bases and J lost 4 bases. This chain's CDR3 is CASSYDPLAGVYEQYF. The CDR3 region has the DNA TGCGCCAGCAGCTATGACCCACTAGCGGGGGTATACGAGCAGTACTTC.

This clonotype was recorded many times. The junction departs from germline at one end; a sequencing error may be responsible. The chain links TRBV7-8 to TRBJ2-3; unclear D gene. The CDR3 is 15 amino acids. CDR1 and CDR2 from the germline V gene are SGHVS and FQNEAQ. CDR3: CASTLKLRVAVAQYF. The CDR3 DNA sequence: TGTGCCAGCACCTTAAAGCTTCGGGTAGCCGTGGCGCAGTATTTT.

The gene calls are TRBV7-6 and TRBJ2-1; unclear D gene. The germline V gene encodes CDR1 SGHVS and CDR2 FNYEAQ. V was cut by 1 base and J by 6 bases, with 16 bases left in between. This CDR3 has 16 residues. CDR3 loop: CASSLVNPGPSNEQFF. CDR3 DNA: TGTGCCAGCAGCTTAGTGAACCCTGGGCCCTCCAATGAGCAGTTCTTC. Together with reference TRBV7-6 and TRBJ2-1, the CDR3 gives the full variable domain: GAGVSQSPRYKVTKRGQDVALRCDPISGHVSLYWYRQALGQGPEFLTYFNYEAQQDKSGLPNDRFSAERPEGSISTLTIQRTEQRDSAMYRCASSLVNPGPSNEQFFGPGTRLTVL.

This clonotype was observed a handful of times. This sequence joins TRBV12-3 or TRBV12-4 and TRBJ2-5, with D possibly TRBD1 on 5 matching bases. This CDR3 spans 12 amino acids. Trimming stripped 4 bases from V and 5 bases from J, with 8 bases between. CDR3 bases: TGTGCCAGCAGTTCCAGGGCTGAGACCCAGTACTTC. This translates into CASSSRAETQYF.

The rearrangement uses TRBV10-3 and TRBJ2-1; TRBD2 matches at 9 bases. The germline CDR1 and CDR2 sequences are ENHRY and SYGVKD. The CDR3 consists of 15 residues. With V trimmed by 3 bases and J by 6 bases, 6 bases remained unmatched. The CDR3 is CAISEMGLASNEQFF. CDR3 coding DNA: TGTGCCATCAGTGAAATGGGACTAGCCTCCAATGAGCAGTTCTTC.

This clonotype was counted only a few times. The DNA of the CDR3 is TGTGCCAGCAGTCTGACGGTAGCTAACTATGGCTACACCTTC. Translating it yields CASSLTVANYGYTF. The chain recombines TRBV12-3 or TRBV12-4 with TRBJ1-2; D gene unclear. Trimming stripped 5 bases from V and 0 bases from J, with 10 bases between. This CDR3 is 14 amino acids long.

This clonotype showed up just a few times. The CDR3 reads CASSLDTQIQYF. The CDR3, as DNA: TGTGCCAGCTCTCTGGACACCCAGATTCAGTACTTC. The J gene is TRBJ2-4, the V gene TRBV18; possibly TRBD1 for D (5 bases). This CDR3 has 12 amino acids. The germline V and J ends were trimmed by 6 bases and 10 bases, with 13 bases remaining between them. The V gene's germline CDR1 is KGHSH and CDR2 LQKENI.

The CDR3 bases are TGTGCCGAGATTGACAGGGTTTGGCAGCCCCAGCATTTT. Translation gives CAEIDRVWQPQHF. This chain joins TRBV21-1 and TRBJ1-5; the listed D gene, TRBD1, was not tested against the DNA. TRBV21-1 is annotated as a pseudogene. The CDR3 is 13 residues long.

This clonotype was detected a few times. The chain links TRBV25-1 to TRBJ2-4; no reliable D call. The V end was cut by 9 bases, the J end by 1 base, with 7 bases between. Germline V CDR1 and CDR2: MGHDK, SYGVNS. The CDR3 runs 12 residues. CDR3: CARPVAKNIQYF. Written as DNA, the CDR3 is TGTGCCAGGCCCGTTGCCAAAAACATTCAGTACTTC.

The chain joins TRBV9 to TRBJ2-7; no clear D. Germline V gene sequence: CDR1 SGDLS, CDR2 YYNGEE. V lost 1 base and J 5 bases, leaving 13 bases between the germline ends. The CDR3 is 14 residues long. CDR3 in amino acids: CASSVHLGGDEQYF. The CDR3 region has the DNA TGTGCCAGCAGCGTACACCTCGGCGGAGACGAGCAGTACTTC.

This clonotype was counted between two and nine times. This sequence joins TRBV24-1 and TRBJ1-2; D is unresolved. The CDR3 contains 12 residues. V was cut by 1 base and J by 9 bases, with 8 bases left in between. Germline CDR1 is KGHDR and CDR2 is SFDVKD. The CDR3, as DNA: TGTGCCACCAGTGATTTACGGGGTAGCTACACCTTC. Its translation is CATSDLRGSYTF.

CDR3 DNA sequence: TGCGCCAGCAGTCGACGTCCCGGGACAGGGGCTGGTCAGCCCCAGCATTTT. Translated: CASSRRPGTGAGQPQHF. This sequence joins TRBV10-2 and TRBJ1-5; 10 bases agree with TRBD1. From germline, CDR1 is WSHSY and CDR2 SAAADI. The CDR3 has 17 amino acids. J was trimmed by 6 bases and V by 5 bases; bases with no gene match: 13.

CDR3 in amino acids: CSASRRDSDWNEQFF. CDR3 DNA: TGCAGTGCGAGTCGCCGGGACTCCGATTGGAATGAGCAGTTCTTC. The rearrangement uses TRBV20-1 and TRBJ2-1, with D possibly TRBD2 on 6 matching bases. Germline-derived CDR1 and CDR2 are DFQATT and SNEGSKA (reference sequence). This CDR3 has 15 amino acids. The germline V and J ends were trimmed by 6 bases and 7 bases, with 22 bases remaining between them.

This chain uses TRBV27 with TRBJ2-1; TRBD2 agrees at 7 bases. The CDR3 runs 17 residues. CDR1 is MNHEY, CDR2 SMNVEV, per germline (reference sequence). V was pared by 1 base and J by 2 bases, with 8 bases of the junction left unmatched. The CDR3 loop reads CASSLWPQRGTYNEQFF. The CDR3 region has the DNA TGTGCCAGCAGTTTATGGCCCCAGCGGGGAACCTACAATGAGCAGTTCTTC.

This clonotype has just a few counts. The chain couples TRBV5-1 to TRBJ2-2; 7 bases match TRBD2. V gave up 0 bases and J gave up 4 bases; unmatched junction bases: 9. This CDR3 spans 17 amino acids. Germline CDR1 is SGHRS and CDR2 is YFSETQ. CDR3 bases: TGCGCCAGCAGCTTGGTAGTGGCGGGAGTTGGCACCGGGGAGCTGTTTTTT. Translated, it gives CASSLVVAGVGTGELFF.

This clonotype was seen more than once but under ten times. The chain uses TRBV5-6 and TRBJ2-2; TRBD2 agrees at 8 bases. Per germline, CDR1 SGHDT and CDR2 YYEEEE. J gave up 7 bases and V 4 bases, and 12 bases lay outside the gene matches. The CDR3 totals 16 residues. The CDR3 DNA is TGTGCCAGCAGCCGTTGGACTAGCCAGAGCCTCGGGGAGCTGTTTTTT. Its protein is CASSRWTSQSLGELFF. The whole variable domain, filled in from reference TRBV5-6 and TRBJ2-2, reads DAGVTQSPTHLIKTRGQQVTLRCSPKSGHDTVSWYQQALGQGPQFIFQYYEEEERQRGNFPDRFSGHQFPNYSSELNVNALLLGDSALYLCASSRWTSQSLGELFFGEGSRLTVL.

This clonotype was seen ten or more times. This chain connects TRBV4-1 to TRBJ2-7, with unresolved D. CDR3 length: 13 amino acids. The V end lost 2 bases, the J end lost 2 bases, and 7 bases lay between the germline ends. The germline V gene encodes CDR1 MGHRA and CDR2 YSYEKL. CDR3 DNA sequence: TGCGCCAGCAGCCAACCACTTACCTACGAGCAGTACTTC. Its protein product is CASSQPLTYEQYF.

V gene TRBV3-1 combines with J gene TRBJ2-4; possible D gene TRBD2, 6 bases. This CDR3 is built from 17 residues. Between the trimmed V and J ends, which lost 0 bases and 8 bases, there was a span of 20 bases. Germline values: CDR1 LGHDT, CDR2 YNNKEL (reference sequence). CDR3 coding DNA: TGTGCCAGCAGCCAAGATCGGGAGAACACCGGGCGGGACATTCAGTACTTC. Protein product: CASSQDRENTGRDIQYF.